One and the same sample provided the 9 T cell receptor beta chains below, sequenced in a study of shared clonotypes between healthy human individuals. TCRdb keeps only in-frame clones here, not all; method: immunoSEQ multiplex PCR. The data show 2 million to 2.5 million clones, with 90% to 96% seen just once and approximately 0.13% held by the top ten. Sequences were obtained from naive CD4+ T cells sorted from blood. Subset in this sample: CD45RA+ positively selected. The source is a man aged 18 to 30 in good health.

This chain connects TRBV5-6 to TRBJ1-5; D is unclear. The length of the CDR3 is 16 residues. V lost 0 bases, J lost 1 base, and 11 bases lay in between. Germline values: CDR1 SGHDT, CDR2 YYEEEE. CDR3 DNA sequence: TGTGCCAGCAGCTTGGGTCAGTTTGGGAGCAATCAGCCCCAGCATTTT. It translates to CASSLGQFGSNQPQHF.

About this clone itself: Germline is not matched at one junction end, which may reflect a read error. Other DNA sequences of this sample code for an identical CDR3. The CDR3 DNA reads as TGTGCCTGGAGTTTACGCCGGGACAGTTATAGCAATCAGCCCCAACATTTT. It encodes CAWSLRRDSYSNQPQHF. V and J are TRBV30 and TRBJ1-5; the match to TRBD1 covers 7 bases. The CDR3 runs to 17 residues. In germline, CDR1 is GTSNPN, CDR2 SVGIG (reference sequence). The complete variable domain, with remaining parts taken from reference TRBV30 and TRBJ1-5, reads SQTIHQWPATLVQPVGSPLSLECTVEGTSNPNLYWYRQAAGRGLQLLFYSVGIGQISSEVPQNLSASRPQDRQFILSSKKLLLSDSGFYLCAWSLRRDSYSNQPQHFGDGTRLSIL.

V is TRBV7-9 and J is TRBJ2-5; 10 nucleotides line up with TRBD2. The CDR3 sequence is 13 residues long. The germline CDR1 and CDR2 sequences are SEHNR and FQNEAQ (reference sequence). V lost 6 bases to trimming and J lost 8 bases; unmatched junction nucleotides: 6. As DNA, the CDR3 is TGTGCCAGCAGACCCAGCGGGGGGGGTACCCAGTACTTC. Protein: CASRPSGGGTQYF.

The V call is TRBV7-8, the J call TRBJ1-6; 7 bases are shared with TRBD1. J lost 13 bases, V lost 1 base, and 7 bases had no gene match. Germline assignment: CDR1 SGHVS and CDR2 FQNEAQ. The CDR3 sequence is 14 residues long. As DNA, the CDR3 is TGTGCCAGCAGCTTAGAGGGGGCGTTTCTCCCCCTCCACTTT. Amino acid sequence: CASSLEGAFLPLHF. Based on the CDR3 plus reference TRBV7-8 and TRBJ1-6, the full variable domain is GAGVSQSPRYKVAKRGQDVALRCDPISGHVSLFWYQQALGQGPEFLTYFQNEAQLDKSGLPSDRFFAERPEGSVSTLKIQRTQQEDSAVYLCASSLEGAFLPLHFGNGTRLTVT.

This CDR3 is CASSPRGDYGYTF. The CDR3 coding sequence is TGTGCCAGCAGCCCCCGGGGGGACTATGGCTACACCTTC. V and J are TRBV9 and TRBJ1-2, with D perhaps matching TRBD1 (5 bases). Per germline, CDR1 SGDLS and CDR2 YYNGEE. V shed 4 bases and J shed 3 bases, with 10 bases lying between them. The CDR3 consists of 13 residues.

The chain carries TRBV6-1 and TRBJ1-4; D remains ambiguous. V dropped 5 bases and J dropped 11 bases, with 12 bases sitting between them. The length of the CDR3 is 12 residues. The germline V gene encodes CDR1 MNHNS and CDR2 SASEGT. The CDR3 sequence: CASSSWGGKLFF. Here the CDR3 DNA reads TGTGCCAGCAGTAGCTGGGGAGGGAAACTGTTTTTT.

This chain uses TRBV7-9 with TRBJ2-3, with TRBD2 matching over 11 bases. V shed 1 base, J shed 3 bases, and the junction held 3 bases outside the gene matches. The germline V gene encodes CDR1 SEHNR and CDR2 FQNEAQ (reference sequence). CDR3 length: 16 residues. This CDR3 is CASSLEASGGTDTQYF. DNA of the CDR3: TGTGCCAGCAGCTTAGAAGCTAGCGGGGGGACAGATACGCAGTATTTT. Variable domain in full (rest from reference TRBV7-9 and TRBJ2-3): DTGVSQNPRHKITKRGQNVTFRCDPISEHNRLYWYRQTLGQGPEFLTYFQNEAQLEKSRLLSDRFSAERPKGSFSTLEIQRTEQGDSAMYLCASSLEASGGTDTQYFGPGTRLTVL.

This clone is a singleton in its sample. The rearrangement uses TRBV6-5 and TRBJ2-1; tentative D call: TRBD1 (5 bases). Germline V gene sequence: CDR1 MNHEY, CDR2 SVGAGI. Trimming removed 0 bases at V and 9 bases at J, with 12 bases between. The CDR3 length is 14 residues. The CDR3 DNA reads TGTGCCAGCAGTTACTCGAAAGGGGCTTTTGAGCAGTTCTTC. Translating it yields CASSYSKGAFEQFF.

Remarks on this clone: No conserved phenylalanine or tryptophan is present at the end of the CDR3, so a read error is the likely explanation. It is unclear where the CDR3 begins or ends on the DNA, so no DNA is shown, and the CDR3 is as TCRdb lists it. V usage is TRBV30 and J usage is TRBJ2-7. The CDR3 length is 9 residues, termini included. Germline V gives CDR1 GTSNPN, CDR2 SVGIG (reference sequence). The CDR3 sequence is CAWSVPSWD.